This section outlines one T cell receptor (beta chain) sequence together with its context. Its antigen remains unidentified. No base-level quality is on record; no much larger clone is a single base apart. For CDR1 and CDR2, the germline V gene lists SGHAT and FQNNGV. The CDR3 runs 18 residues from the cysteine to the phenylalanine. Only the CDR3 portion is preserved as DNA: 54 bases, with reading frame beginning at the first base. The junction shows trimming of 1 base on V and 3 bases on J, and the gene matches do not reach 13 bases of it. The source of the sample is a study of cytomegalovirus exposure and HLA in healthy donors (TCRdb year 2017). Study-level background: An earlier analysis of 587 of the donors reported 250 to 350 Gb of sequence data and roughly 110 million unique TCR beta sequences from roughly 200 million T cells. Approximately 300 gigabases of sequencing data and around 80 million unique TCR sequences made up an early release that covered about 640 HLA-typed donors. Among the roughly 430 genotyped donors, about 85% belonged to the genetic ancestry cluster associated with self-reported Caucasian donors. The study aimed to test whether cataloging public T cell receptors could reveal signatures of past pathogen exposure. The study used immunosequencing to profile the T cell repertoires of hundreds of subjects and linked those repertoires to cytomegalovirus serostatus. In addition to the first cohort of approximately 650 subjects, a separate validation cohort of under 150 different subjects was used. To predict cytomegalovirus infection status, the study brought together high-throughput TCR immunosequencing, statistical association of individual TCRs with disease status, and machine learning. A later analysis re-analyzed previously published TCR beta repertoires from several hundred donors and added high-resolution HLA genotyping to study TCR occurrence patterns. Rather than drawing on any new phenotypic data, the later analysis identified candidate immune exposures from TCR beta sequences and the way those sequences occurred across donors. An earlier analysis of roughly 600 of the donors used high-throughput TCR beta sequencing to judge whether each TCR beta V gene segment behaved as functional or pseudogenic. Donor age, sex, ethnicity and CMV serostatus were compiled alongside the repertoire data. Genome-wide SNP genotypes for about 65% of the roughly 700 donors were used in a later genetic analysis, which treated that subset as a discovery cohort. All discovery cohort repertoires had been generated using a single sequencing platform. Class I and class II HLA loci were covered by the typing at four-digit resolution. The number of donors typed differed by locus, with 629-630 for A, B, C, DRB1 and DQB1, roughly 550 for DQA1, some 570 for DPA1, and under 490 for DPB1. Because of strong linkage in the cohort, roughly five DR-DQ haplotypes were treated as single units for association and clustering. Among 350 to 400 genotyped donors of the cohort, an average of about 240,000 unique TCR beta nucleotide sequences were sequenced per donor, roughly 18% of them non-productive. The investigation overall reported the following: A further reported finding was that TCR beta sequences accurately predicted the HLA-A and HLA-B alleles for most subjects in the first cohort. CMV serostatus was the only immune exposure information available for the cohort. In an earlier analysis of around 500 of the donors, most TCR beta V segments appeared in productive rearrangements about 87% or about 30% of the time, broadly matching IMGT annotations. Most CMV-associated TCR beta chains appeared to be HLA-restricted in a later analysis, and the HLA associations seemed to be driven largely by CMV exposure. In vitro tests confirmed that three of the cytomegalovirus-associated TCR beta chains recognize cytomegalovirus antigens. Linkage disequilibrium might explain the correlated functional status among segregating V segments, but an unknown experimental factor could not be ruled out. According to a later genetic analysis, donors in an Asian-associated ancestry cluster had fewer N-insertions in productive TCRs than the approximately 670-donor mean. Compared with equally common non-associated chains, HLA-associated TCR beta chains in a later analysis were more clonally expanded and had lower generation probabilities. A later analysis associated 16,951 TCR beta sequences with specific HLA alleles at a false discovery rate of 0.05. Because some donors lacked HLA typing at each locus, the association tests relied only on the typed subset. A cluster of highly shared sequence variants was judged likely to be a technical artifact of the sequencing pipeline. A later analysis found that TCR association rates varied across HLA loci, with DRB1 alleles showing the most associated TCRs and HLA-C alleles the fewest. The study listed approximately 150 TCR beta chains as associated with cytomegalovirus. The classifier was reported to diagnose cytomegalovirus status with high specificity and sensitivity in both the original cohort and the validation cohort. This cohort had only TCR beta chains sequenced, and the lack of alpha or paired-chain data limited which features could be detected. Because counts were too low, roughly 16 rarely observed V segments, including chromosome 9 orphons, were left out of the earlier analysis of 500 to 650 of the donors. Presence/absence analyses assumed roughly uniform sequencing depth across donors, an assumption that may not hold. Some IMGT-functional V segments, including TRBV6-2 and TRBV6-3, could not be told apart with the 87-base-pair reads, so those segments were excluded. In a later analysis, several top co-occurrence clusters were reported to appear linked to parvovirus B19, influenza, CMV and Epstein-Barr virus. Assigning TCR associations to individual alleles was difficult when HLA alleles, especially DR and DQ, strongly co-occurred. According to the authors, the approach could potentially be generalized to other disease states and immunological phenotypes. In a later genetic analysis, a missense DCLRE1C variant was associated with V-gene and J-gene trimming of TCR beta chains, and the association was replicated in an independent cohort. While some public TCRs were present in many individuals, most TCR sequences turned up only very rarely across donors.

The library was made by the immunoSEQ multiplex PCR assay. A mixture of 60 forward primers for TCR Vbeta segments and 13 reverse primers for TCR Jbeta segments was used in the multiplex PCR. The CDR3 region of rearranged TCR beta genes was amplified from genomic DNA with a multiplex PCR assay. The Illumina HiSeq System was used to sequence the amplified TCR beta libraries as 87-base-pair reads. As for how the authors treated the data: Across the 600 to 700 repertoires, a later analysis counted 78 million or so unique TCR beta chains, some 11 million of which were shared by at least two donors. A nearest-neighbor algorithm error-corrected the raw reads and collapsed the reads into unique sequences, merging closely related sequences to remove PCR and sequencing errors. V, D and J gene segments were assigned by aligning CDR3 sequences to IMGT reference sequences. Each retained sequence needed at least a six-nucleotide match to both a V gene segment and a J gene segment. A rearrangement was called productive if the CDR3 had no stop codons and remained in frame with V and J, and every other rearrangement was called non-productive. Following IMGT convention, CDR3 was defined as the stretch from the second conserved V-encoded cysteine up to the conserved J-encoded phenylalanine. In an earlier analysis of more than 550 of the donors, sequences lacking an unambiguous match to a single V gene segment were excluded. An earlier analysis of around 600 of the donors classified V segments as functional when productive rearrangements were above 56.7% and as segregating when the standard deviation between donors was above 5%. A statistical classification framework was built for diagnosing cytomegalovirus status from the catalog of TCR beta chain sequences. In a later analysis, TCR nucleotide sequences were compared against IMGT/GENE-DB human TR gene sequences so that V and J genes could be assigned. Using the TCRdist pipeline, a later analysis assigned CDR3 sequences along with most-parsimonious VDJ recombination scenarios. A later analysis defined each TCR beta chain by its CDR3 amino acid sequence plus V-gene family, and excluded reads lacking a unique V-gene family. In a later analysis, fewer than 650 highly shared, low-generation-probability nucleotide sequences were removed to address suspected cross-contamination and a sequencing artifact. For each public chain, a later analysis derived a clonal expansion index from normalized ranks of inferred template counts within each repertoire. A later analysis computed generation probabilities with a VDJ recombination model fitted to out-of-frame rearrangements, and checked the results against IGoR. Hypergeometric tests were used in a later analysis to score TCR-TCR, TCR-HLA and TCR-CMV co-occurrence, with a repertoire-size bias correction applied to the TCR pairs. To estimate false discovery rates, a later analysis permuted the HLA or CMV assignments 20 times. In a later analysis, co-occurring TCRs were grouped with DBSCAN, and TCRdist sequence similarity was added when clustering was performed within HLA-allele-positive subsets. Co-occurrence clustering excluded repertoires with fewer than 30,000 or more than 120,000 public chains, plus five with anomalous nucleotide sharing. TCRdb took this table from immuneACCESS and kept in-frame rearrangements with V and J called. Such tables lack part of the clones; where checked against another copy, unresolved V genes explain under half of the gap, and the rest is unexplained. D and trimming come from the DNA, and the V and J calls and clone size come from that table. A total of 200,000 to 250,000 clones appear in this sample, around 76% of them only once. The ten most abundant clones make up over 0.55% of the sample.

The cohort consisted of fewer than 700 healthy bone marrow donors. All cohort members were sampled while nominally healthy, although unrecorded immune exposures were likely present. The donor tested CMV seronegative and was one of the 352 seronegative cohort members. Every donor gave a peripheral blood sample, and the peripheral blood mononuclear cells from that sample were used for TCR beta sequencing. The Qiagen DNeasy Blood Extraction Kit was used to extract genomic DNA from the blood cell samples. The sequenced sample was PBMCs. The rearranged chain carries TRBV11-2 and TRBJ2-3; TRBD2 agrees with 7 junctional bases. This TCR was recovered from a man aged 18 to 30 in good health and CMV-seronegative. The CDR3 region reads CASSLGRVWEGPTDTQYF. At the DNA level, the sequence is TGTGCCAGCAGCTTAGGGCGCGTCTGGGAGGGCCCTACAGATACGCAGTATTTT.